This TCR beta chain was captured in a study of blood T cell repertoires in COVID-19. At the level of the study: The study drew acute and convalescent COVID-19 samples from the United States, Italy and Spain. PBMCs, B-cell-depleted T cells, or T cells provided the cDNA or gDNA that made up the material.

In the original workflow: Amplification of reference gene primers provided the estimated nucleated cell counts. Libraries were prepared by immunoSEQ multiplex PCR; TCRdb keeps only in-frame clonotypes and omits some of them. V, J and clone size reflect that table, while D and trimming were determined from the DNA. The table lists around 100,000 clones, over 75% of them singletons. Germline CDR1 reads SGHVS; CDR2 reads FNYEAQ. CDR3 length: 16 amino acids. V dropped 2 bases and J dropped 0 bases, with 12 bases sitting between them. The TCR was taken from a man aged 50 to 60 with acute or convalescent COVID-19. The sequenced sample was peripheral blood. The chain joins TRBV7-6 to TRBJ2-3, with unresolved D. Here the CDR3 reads CASSLFPVSSTDTQYF. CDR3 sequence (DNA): TGTGCCAGCAGCTTATTTCCAGTGTCTAGCACAGATACGCAGTATTTT.